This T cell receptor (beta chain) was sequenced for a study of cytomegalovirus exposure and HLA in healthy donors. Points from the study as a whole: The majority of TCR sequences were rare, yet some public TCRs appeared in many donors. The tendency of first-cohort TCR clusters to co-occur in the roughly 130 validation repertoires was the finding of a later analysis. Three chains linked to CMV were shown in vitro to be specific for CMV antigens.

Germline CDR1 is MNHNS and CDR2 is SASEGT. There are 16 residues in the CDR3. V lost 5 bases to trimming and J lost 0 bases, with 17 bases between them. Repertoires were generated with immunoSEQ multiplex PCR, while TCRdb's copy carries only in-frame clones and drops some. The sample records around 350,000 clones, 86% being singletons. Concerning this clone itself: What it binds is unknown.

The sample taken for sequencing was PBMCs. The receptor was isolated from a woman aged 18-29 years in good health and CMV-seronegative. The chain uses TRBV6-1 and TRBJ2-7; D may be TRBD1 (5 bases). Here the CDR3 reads CASSQVGRPSSYEQYF. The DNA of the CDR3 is TGTGCCAGCAGTCAAGTGGGGCGCCCGAGCTCCTACGAGCAGTACTTC.